This note documents a single T cell receptor beta chain sequence. Its antigen is undetermined. A much more abundant neighbour one base away suggests this may be a read error. The CDR3 extends over 16 amino acids. With 0 bases removed from V and 6 bases from J, the gap between germline ends came to 15 bases. Germline lookup yields CDR1 LGHDT and CDR2 YNNKEL (reference sequence). The TCR beta CDR3 regions underwent amplification using RNA transcripts as the source. First-round RT-PCR with HTBI primers amplified the TCR CDR3 region. TCRdb reprocessed the multiplex PCR reads with MiXCR, giving one entry per CDR3 protein. The table shows approximately 420,000 distinct CDR3 sequences, with 14% to 15% occurring only once. This sample stems from a study of T cells in Graves' hyperthyroidism and ophthalmopathy. The study enrolled patients aged 18 to 65 with newly diagnosed hyperthyroidism of under 2 months' duration.

Findings of the study overall: The model made its ophthalmopathy prediction, and onset followed a median about 6 months later. Most clonotypes expanded in the thyroid (above 0.001) were also present in blood.

This chain links TRBV3-1 with TRBJ2-1; tentative D call: TRBD2 (6 bases). Source material: blood. The TCR sequence derives from a woman in her 30s with Graves' hyperthyroidism. Here the CDR3 reads CASSQEYLASSNEQFF. The CDR3 bases are TGTGCCAGCAGCCAAGAGTATCTAGCGAGCTCCAATGAGCAGTTCTTC.